The entry that follows covers one T cell receptor (beta chain) sequence. Clones were read by immunoSEQ multiplex PCR, and TCRdb kept only the in-frame ones, dropping some. Of about 400,000 clones in the sample, 80% to 95% were seen once. This specimen comes from a study of Ad26.COV2.S vaccination and SARS-CoV-2 variants. The CDR3 spans 17 residues. As to treatment: 15 to 20 received Ad26.COV2.S at low or high dose, single or two shots; 5 received placebo; per-sample allocation not given. Sample collection was performed on day 63 after the first vaccine or placebo injection. The sample here was peripheral blood, taken in a trial of Ad26.COV2.S vaccine versus placebo. This TCR derives from a person between 18 and 60 years old who received the Ad26.COV2.S COVID-19 vaccine or a placebo. The chain carries TRBV21-1 and TRBJ1-1; TRBD1, the D gene given by the table, was not confirmed from the DNA. TRBV21-1 has pseudogene status. In nucleotides, the CDR3 is TGTGCCAGCAGCAAGATCCCAGGGGGGCGGATGAACACTGAAGCTTTCTTT. Protein sequence: CASSKIPGGRMNTEAFF.